In its sample, the clone carrying this T cell receptor beta chain was seen a few times. Its antigen is not identified. The entry originates in a study of CD8+ T cells in alopecia areata. Study information: Scoring treated patients' severity relied on the percentage of scalp area affected.

Treatment: oral pan-JAK inhibitor, 5-10 mg twice daily. After isolation, RNA underwent reverse transcription to generate cDNA as the sequencing template. TCRdb's copy holds only in-frame clones and misses some; the assay was immunoSEQ multiplex PCR. Of 150,000 or so clones in the sample, roughly 54% were seen once. CDR3 size: 15 residues. The junction had 6 bases not matched to a gene; V was cut back by 5 bases and J by 4 bases. In germline, CDR1 is SEHNR, CDR2 FQNEAQ (reference sequence). Whole-study results and caveats: Normal skin's resident alphabeta T cells are also sequenced in scalp samples. For baseline CD8+ expansion, any link to response stays uncertain with one nonresponder.

The V and J genes are TRBV7-9 and TRBJ1-2, with 11 bases aligning to TRBD1. Here the sequenced sample was CD8+ T cells sorted from blood, taken at week 4, from a patient treated with tofacitinib. This receptor was obtained from a human donor with alopecia areata. CDR3 nucleotides: TGTGCCAGCAGCCGGACAGGGGGCGCAGGCTATGGCTACACCTTC. This sequence encodes CASSRTGGAGYGYTF.